This T cell receptor (beta chain) was identified in a study of T cell responses to AZD1222 COVID-19 vaccine. Study-wide findings and caveats: Spike-specific TCR depth and breadth grew after two AZD1222 doses. The study reported that nearly half of spike-specific TCRs target unmutated variant regions. In a largely white British group with more females than males, clonal diversity was possibly underestimated.

Method: immunoSEQ multiplex PCR; TCRdb's copy keeps in-frame clones and lacks some. The sample includes more than 70,000 clones, approximately 88% of them seen just once. Remarks on this clone: What it binds is not known.

The starting material was peripheral blood, obtained 28 days after the second AZD1222 dose. The receptor comes from an adult who received the AZD1222 COVID-19 vaccine.

The CDR3 DNA is TGTGCCACCATGGGGGTAAGAACTAGCGACGGCACAGATACGCAGTATTTT. Protein sequence: CATMGVRTSDGTDTQYF. This chain connects TRBV27 to TRBJ2-3; 7 bases are a match to TRBD2. V lost 10 bases to trimming and J lost 1 base; unmatched junction nucleotides: 17. Germline V gene lookup returns CDR1 MNHEY and CDR2 SMNVEV (reference sequence). The CDR3 consists of 17 residues.